This is a list of T cell receptor beta chains from one sample in a study of CD8+CD57+ T cells in acquired aplastic anemia. TCRdb analysed the reads with MiXCR anew, one entry per CDR3 protein. The sample consists of about 190,000 distinct CDR3 sequences, less than 65% of them appearing once. Sequenced material: sorted CD4+, CD8+, or CD8+CD57+ T cells (not recorded which) from PBMCs. These receptors originate from a human donor in good health, serving as a control. Both conserved end residues are part of each CDR3. A D gene is named only where the DNA matches it firmly. Size is omitted from some rows. Given values are once, few, many or a class for expanded clones.

clone_size j_call v_call d_call cdr3_nt cdr3_aa
- TRBJ2-7 TRBV10-2 TRBD1 TGCGCCAGCAATCAACCGGGACAGGGTACCGAGCAGTACTTC CASNQPGQGTEQYF
- TRBJ1-2 TRBV20-1 - TGCAGTGCTAGAGATCCAGACGGGAACTATGGCTACACCTTC CSARDPDGNYGYTF
once TRBJ1-3 TRBV10-3 - TGTGCCACGGGGGCAGGGACACCGGTCTCTGGAAACACCATATATTTT CATGAGTPVSGNTIYF
- TRBJ1-4 TRBV15 - TGTGCCACCAGCAGAGATCCCCGAGGAGGAGGCGAAAAACTGTTTTTT CATSRDPRGGGEKLFF
once TRBJ2-3 TRBV10-1 - TGCGCCAGCAGTGAGTCGATGGGGGGGGGCCAAGATACGCAGTATTTT CASSESMGGGQDTQYF
many TRBJ2-1 TRBV4-3 TRBD1 TGCGCCAGCAGCCAAGTGGGGACAGGGGCTCGCAATGAGCAGTTCTTC CASSQVGTGARNEQFF
- TRBJ2-7 TRBV7-9 - TGTGCCAGCAGCCCTTGGGGGAGCCACGAGCAGTACTTC CASSPWGSHEQYF
- TRBJ2-7 TRBV7-2 - TGTGCCAGCAGATACTCGACTGGCTACGAGCAGTACTTC CASRYSTGYEQYF
- TRBJ2-5 TRBV7-9 - TGTGCCAGCATCATAGACAGCCAAGAGGCCCAGTACTTC CASIIDSQEAQYF
many TRBJ1-4 TRBV12-3/TRBV12-4 - TGTGCCAGCAGTCCCATTATGGGGGGGGGGAGGAATGATGAAAAACTGTTTTTT CASSPIMGGGRNDEKLFF
- TRBJ1-3 TRBV7-2 TRBD1 TGTGCCAGCAGCATCCGGGACAGTAGCAACACCATATATTTT CASSIRDSSNTIYF
- TRBJ1-1 TRBV19 - TGTGCCAGCCGACCCCAAGTACTGATGAACACTGAAGCTTTCTTT CASRPQVLMNTEAFF
- TRBJ1-2 TRBV3-1 - TGTGCCAGCAGCCCCCTTGGGGGGATGTATGGCTACACCTTC CASSPLGGMYGYTF
- TRBJ2-1 TRBV29-1 - TGCAGCGGTTCACAGAACAATGAGCAGTTCTTC CSGSQNNEQFF
many TRBJ1-5 TRBV2 TRBD1 TGTGCCAGCAGACTTTCTGGGACAGGGGTCAATCAGCCCCAGCATTTT CASRLSGTGVNQPQHF
- TRBJ1-5 TRBV20-1 - TGCAGTGCCTGGGGAAATCAGCCCCAGCATTTT CSAWGNQPQHF
- TRBJ1-4 TRBV10-3 TRBD1 TGTGCCATCAGGAAAGGGGGCGGATCTAATGAAAAACTGTTTTTT CAIRKGGGSNEKLFF
- TRBJ1-2 TRBV25-1 - TGTGCCAGCAGTGAGGACCCCGCAGGGGTCCATGGCTACACCTTC CASSEDPAGVHGYTF
- TRBJ1-5 TRBV7-8 - TGTGCCAGCAGCCCGTCGACAGGAGATAGCAATCAGCCCCAGCATTTT CASSPSTGDSNQPQHF
many TRBJ1-5 TRBV25-1 - TGTGCCAGCAGTGAAGCAGGGGCCGAGGAACAGCCCCAGCATTTT CASSEAGAEEQPQHF
- TRBJ2-2 TRBV19 - TGTGCCAGTAGCACCTTCGAGGCTGGGGCCAACACCGGGGAGCTGTTTTTT CASSTFEAGANTGELFF
- TRBJ1-2 TRBV7-8 - TGTGCCAGCAGTGAGGGTTCGGGATTCTATGGCTACACCTTC CASSEGSGFYGYTF
- TRBJ2-3 TRBV2 - TGTGTCAGCAGTGATTGGCGGGGAGACACAGATACGCAGTATTTT CVSSDWRGDTDTQYF
- TRBJ2-7 TRBV19 - TGTGCCAGTAGTCCGCATCGGACAGCCTATGAGCAGTACTTC CASSPHRTAYEQYF
- TRBJ2-1 TRBV19 - TGTGCCAGTAGCCTGTCAAGGGTTAATGAGCTGTTCTTC CASSLSRVNELFF
- TRBJ1-5 TRBV20-1 - TGCAGTGCTAGATGGAGGTCGAATCAGCCCCAGCATTTT CSARWRSNQPQHF
many TRBJ1-4 TRBV7-2 - TGTGCCAGCAGCACTCGACAGGCAACTAATGAAAAACTGTTTTTT CASSTRQATNEKLFF
many TRBJ2-5 TRBV6-5 TRBD2 TGTGCCAGCAGTTACTCACACGGGGGGCAAGAGACCCAGTACTTC CASSYSHGGQETQYF
- TRBJ1-5 TRBV28 - TGTGCCAGCAACGATTACTCCCGAAATAATCAGCCCCAGCATTTT CASNDYSRNNQPQHF
many TRBJ2-3 TRBV20-1 - TGCAGTGCTAGACATAACCATGGCAACACAGATACGCAGTATTTT CSARHNHGNTDTQYF
- TRBJ1-5 TRBV9 - TGTGCCAGCAGCTTAGTGGGGACAAGCAATCAGCCCCAGCATTTT CASSLVGTSNQPQHF
few TRBJ1-2 TRBV10-3 TRBD1 TGTGCCATCAGTGAGAAGGGGGCACGGTATGGCTACACCTTC CAISEKGARYGYTF
- TRBJ2-7 TRBV5-5 - TGTGCCAGCAGCTTGGGCGGCGCCACCTACGAGCAGTACTTC CASSLGGATYEQYF
- TRBJ1-5 TRBV19 - TGTGCCAGTAGTATAGGCCGGATTTACAATCAGCCCCAGCATTTT CASSIGRIYNQPQHF
many TRBJ1-1 TRBV19 - TGTGCCAGTAGTATTGGTGAGGTGAACACTGAAGCTTTCTTT CASSIGEVNTEAFF
many TRBJ2-7 TRBV7-2 TRBD1 TGTGCCAGCAGCTTAGGGGGGGGACAGGGGGCCCCTTACGAGCAGTACTTC CASSLGGGQGAPYEQYF
- TRBJ2-1 TRBV7-6 TRBD2 TGTGCCAGCAGCTTAACTAGCGGGGGGGCCTACAATGAGCAGTTCTTC CASSLTSGGAYNEQFF
many TRBJ2-3 TRBV5-1 - TGTGCCAGCAGCTTCACAGATACGCAGTATTTT CASSFTDTQYF
few TRBJ1-5 TRBV27 TRBD1 TGTGCCAGCAGTCCCTACCCAGCAGGGGGCGCAGGGCAGCCCCAGCATTTT CASSPYPAGGAGQPQHF
- TRBJ2-3 TRBV2 TRBD2 TGTGCCAGCAGTACACTAGCGGTCACAGATACGCAGTATTTT CASSTLAVTDTQYF
few TRBJ1-5 TRBV10-3 - TGTGCCATCAGTAGTGGACAGAGCCCCCAGCATTTT CAISSGQSPQHF
- TRBJ1-2 TRBV20-1 - TGCAGTGCTAGTGCGGGTAATGGAAACACCTTC CSASAGNGNTF
- TRBJ2-1 TRBV24-1 TRBD1 TGTGCCACCAGTGGGGTGGGCAGGGGGTACACCTACAATGAGCAGTTCTTC CATSGVGRGYTYNEQFF
few TRBJ1-2 TRBV24-1 TRBD1 TGTGCCACCAGCGAAGCACCGGGACAGGGGAACTATGGCTACACCTTC CATSEAPGQGNYGYTF
- TRBJ1-2 TRBV4-1 - TGTGCCAGCAGTCGAGCGCAGGGATGTGGCTACACCTTC CASSRAQGCGYTF
- TRBJ2-7 TRBV28 - TGTGCCAACAGCCCCGGGGAGTCCTACGAGCAGTACTTC CANSPGESYEQYF
- TRBJ2-1 TRBV24-1 - TGTGCCACCGACGGGGCAGGGAATGAGCAGTTCTTC CATDGAGNEQFF
- TRBJ1-1 TRBV11-3 - TGTGCCAGCAGCTTAGATTTCTTT CASSLDFF
few TRBJ1-4 TRBV18 - TGTGCCAGCTCACGGGGCTTGGCAACTAATGAAAAACTGTTTTTT CASSRGLATNEKLFF
- TRBJ2-3 TRBV15 TRBD1 TGTGCCACCAGCAGAGATACAGGGGGCACAGATACGCAGTATTTT CATSRDTGGTDTQYF
many TRBJ1-1 TRBV7-3 TRBD1 TGTGCCAGCAGCAGGGGGCAGGGGGACACTGAAGCTTTCTTT CASSRGQGDTEAFF
- TRBJ2-2 TRBV6-5 - TGTGCCAGCAGTTACGGCAGGGAACCTGCGAACACCGGGGAGCTGTTTTTT CASSYGREPANTGELFF
- TRBJ2-7 TRBV4-3 TRBD2 TGCGCCAGCAGCCCCTCCCTAGCGGGGAACTACGAGCAGTACTTC CASSPSLAGNYEQYF
many TRBJ2-7 TRBV6-2/TRBV6-3 - TGTGCCAGCAGTTACTCTAATGGGCAGTACTTC CASSYSNGQYF
- TRBJ1-6 TRBV20-1 TRBD1 TGCAGTGCGGCCGGGACAGGGGGGCGGGATAATTCACCCCTCCACTTT CSAAGTGGRDNSPLHF
- TRBJ2-3 TRBV10-3 TRBD2 TGTGCCATCAGTGAGTCTAGCGGGGGGGCAGATGAGCAGTATTTT CAISESSGGADEQYF
few TRBJ2-1 TRBV5-1 - TGCGCCAGCAGCTTGACCCAAAATCGATACAATGAGCAGTTCTTC CASSLTQNRYNEQFF